The 9 T cell receptor beta chains reported below all come from one sample, sequenced in a study of blood T cells in healthy people across ages. Alongside a J-beta primer mix, a sample-barcoded 5' primer served in a second PCR lasting about 7 to 12 cycles. From the 5' RACE reads, TCRdb called clonotypes with MiXCR, one entry per CDR3 protein. This sample has more than 750,000 distinct CDR3 sequences, with 29% found just once. These data were also reused for a study on T cells of mothers and their children.

The sample comprised blood. These receptors all stem from a woman in her thirties or forties in good health.

This clonotype was recorded a few times. The gene calls are TRBV5-1 and TRBJ2-5; 7 bases are shared with TRBD1. Trimming at V came to 0 bases and at J to 0 bases, leaving 5 bases not matched to a gene. This CDR3 has 16 residues. Germline lookup yields CDR1 SGHRS and CDR2 YFSETQ. The CDR3 protein is CASSLGWTGYQETQYF. The CDR3 DNA is TGCGCCAGCAGCTTGGGGTGGACAGGTTACCAAGAGACCCAGTACTTC.

This clonotype was seen repeatedly, ten times or more. The J gene is TRBJ2-7, the V gene TRBV19; 10 bases line up with TRBD1. This CDR3 comprises 14 residues. The germline V gene has CDR1 LNHDA and CDR2 SQIVND (reference sequence). The V segment lost 7 bases and the J segment 2 bases; nucleotides outside the gene matches: 5. CDR3 amino acids: CASTPGQGPYEQYF. The CDR3 bases are TGTGCCAGTACCCCGGGACAGGGGCCCTACGAGCAGTACTTC.

V usage is TRBV4-1 and J usage is TRBJ1-2, with 8 bases identical to TRBD1. Trimming took 0 bases from V and 4 from J; bases not matched to a gene: 7. Looked up from germline, CDR1 is MGHRA and CDR2 is YSYEKL. The CDR3 totals 16 residues. This chain's CDR3 is CASSQDLGRGPYGYTF. The DNA of the CDR3 is TGCGCCAGCAGCCAAGATCTCGGCAGGGGGCCCTATGGCTACACCTTC.

This clonotype was detected a few times. This chain joins TRBV28 and TRBJ2-6; unclear D gene. The CDR3 length is 14 residues. CDR1 is MDHEN and CDR2 is SYDVKM in the germline V gene. Trimming cost V 6 bases and J 2 bases, with 8 bases left between them. CDR3 DNA sequence: TGTGCCAGCAGGAGCTCTACTGGGGCCAACGTCCTGACTTTC. Protein sequence: CASRSSTGANVLTF.

The chain carries TRBV7-3 and TRBJ2-3; 8 bases line up with TRBD2. This CDR3 is 16 amino acids long. Germline V CDR1 and CDR2: SGHTA, FQGTGA. V lost 2 bases, J lost 5 bases, and 9 bases stayed unmatched. Written as DNA, the CDR3 is TGTGCCAGCAGCTTACTTCCCAGCGGGGGAAGAGATACGCAGTATTTT. Encoded protein: CASSLLPSGGRDTQYF.

Ten or more counts support this clonotype. The chain links TRBV15 to TRBJ2-5, with D possibly TRBD1 on 6 matching bases. Trimming pared 9 bases from V and 2 bases from J, leaving 13 bases between. CDR3 length: 13 residues. Germline V gives CDR1 LNHNV, CDR2 YYDKDF (reference sequence). The CDR3 reads CATGDRRQETQYF. CDR3 DNA sequence: TGTGCCACGGGAGACAGGAGACAAGAGACCCAGTACTTC.

V is TRBV7-9 and J is TRBJ1-5, with 11 bases that match TRBD1. There are 15 residues in the CDR3. Germline V lookup: CDR1 SEHNR, CDR2 FQNEAQ (reference sequence). V was pared by 4 bases and J by 5 bases, with 4 bases of the junction left unmatched. CDR3 nucleotides: TGTGCCAGCAGCTCGGGGGGACAGGGGGATCAGCCCCAGCATTTT. Translating gives CASSSGGQGDQPQHF.

On this clonotype itself: With a much larger clone just one base away, this may be a read error. V usage is TRBV10-2 and J usage is TRBJ2-7; the D call may be TRBD1 or TRBD2 (5 bases each). Germline loops: CDR1 WSHSY, CDR2 SAAADI. The CDR3 is made up of 14 amino acids. V was pared by 2 bases and J by 2 bases, with 10 bases between. The CDR3 DNA follows: TGCGCCAGCAGTGAGCCGGGACCGACCTACGAGCAGTACTTC. Translating it yields CASSEPGPTYEQYF.

In regard to this clonotype: One junction end disagrees with the germline gene, perhaps due to a read error. V usage is TRBV5-6 and J usage is TRBJ2-1; D not certain. Germline V gene data show CDR1 as SGHDT and CDR2 as YYEEEE. The length of the CDR3 is 12 residues. The CDR3 nucleotides read TGTACCAGCAGCTTGGTTGGGGATGAGCAGTTCTTC. Amino acid sequence: CTSSLVGDEQFF.